The 27 T cell receptor beta chains presented below share a single source sample, sequenced in a study of shared clonotypes between healthy human individuals. The repertoire was sequenced with immunoSEQ multiplex PCR; TCRdb's copy has only in-frame clones and lacks some. The sample yields over a million clones, 98% seen once. The source material was naive CD4+ T cells sorted from blood. Subset meaning: CD45RA+ positively selected. All receptors derive from a man younger than 40 in good health.

This clone was counted once. The V gene is TRBV2, the J gene TRBJ1-1; a possible D gene is TRBD1 (5 bases). CDR3 size: 15 residues. Trimming cost V 5 bases and J 3 bases, with 16 bases left between them. CDR1 SNHLY and CDR2 FYNNEI come from the germline V gene. CDR3 in DNA: TGTGCCAGCAGTCCAAGACAGACACGGGACACTGAAGCTTTCTTT. Its translation is CASSPRQTRDTEAFF.

This chain uses TRBV27 with TRBJ2-7; D not certain. The V gene lost 3 bases and the J gene lost 5 bases, with 23 bases spanning the gap. The CDR3 totals 17 residues. CDR1 and CDR2 (germline): MNHEY, SMNVEV (reference sequence). The CDR3 region is CASSLAAIDHLTHEQYF. DNA of the CDR3: TGTGCCAGCAGTTTGGCAGCGATCGATCACCTGACCCACGAGCAGTACTTC.

As to this clone: Distinct nucleotide sequences in the sample also encode this CDR3. The chain links TRBV7-9 to TRBJ2-7; D tentatively reads TRBD1 or TRBD2 (5 bases each). CDR3 length: 14 amino acids. Germline V gives CDR1 SEHNR, CDR2 FQNEAQ (reference sequence). V was shortened by 0 bases and J by 3 bases, with 9 bases between the two germline ends. The CDR3 spells CASSLAGDRYEQYF. CDR3 coding DNA: TGTGCCAGCAGCTTAGCTGGGGACCGCTACGAGCAGTACTTC.

This clone was found once. The DNA for the CDR3 is TGTGCCAGCAGGCCGACAGGGACCTTCTCCTACGAGCAGTACTTC. Residues: CASRPTGTFSYEQYF. This chain links TRBV6-5 with TRBJ2-7, with TRBD1 matching over 7 bases. After removal of 6 bases from V and 0 bases from J, the junction contained 8 bases not matched to a gene. The CDR3 is 15 amino acids. The germline V gene has CDR1 MNHEY and CDR2 SVGAGI.

Written as DNA, the CDR3 is TGTGCCAGCTCACCACCGGGGGCGATGAGCACAGATACGCAGTATTTT. Amino acid sequence: CASSPPGAMSTDTQYF. The chain joins TRBV18 to TRBJ2-3; possibly TRBD1 for D (6 bases). This CDR3 region has 16 residues. V was trimmed by 0 bases and J by 0 bases, leaving 10 bases between them. CDR1 and CDR2 (germline): KGHSH, LQKENI. The full variable domain, completed using reference TRBV18 and TRBJ2-3, is NAGVMQNPRHLVRRRGQEARLRCSPMKGHSHVYWYRQLPEEGLKFMVYLQKENIIDESGMPKERFSAEFPKEGPSILRIQQVVRGDSAAYFCASSPPGAMSTDTQYFGPGTRLTVL.

The V call is TRBV4-3, the J call TRBJ2-7; weak D call: TRBD1 (5 bases). Germline CDR1 LGHNA, CDR2 YSLEER. The CDR3 runs 18 residues. The V gene lost 0 bases and the J gene lost 3 bases, with 21 bases spanning the gap. The CDR3 nucleotides read TGCGCCAGCAGCCAAGACCTAACCGCCTCGACAGAGATCTACGAGCAGTACTTC. It encodes CASSQDLTASTEIYEQYF.

The chain combines TRBV27 with TRBJ1-5; D is unresolved. V dropped 4 bases and J dropped 4 bases, with 8 bases sitting between them. CDR1 MNHEY and CDR2 SMNVEV come from the germline V gene (reference sequence). The CDR3 sequence is 13 residues long. The CDR3: CASSYVVNQPQHF. The CDR3 DNA is TGTGCCAGCAGTTATGTTGTTAATCAGCCCCAGCATTTT.

This sequence joins TRBV7-3 and TRBJ2-7; tentatively, D is TRBD2 (6 bases). Trimming stripped 2 bases from V and 2 bases from J, with 13 bases between. CDR1 is SGHTA, CDR2 FQGTGA, per germline. The CDR3 is 15 amino acids. The CDR3 bases are TGTGCCAGCAGCTTAGCGGGGAGGCCACCCTACGAGCAGTACTTC. It is translated as CASSLAGRPPYEQYF.

The V and J genes are TRBV14 and TRBJ2-1; 14 bases fit TRBD2. There are 18 residues in the CDR3. The germline V gene encodes CDR1 SGHDN and CDR2 FVKESK. With 0 bases clipped from V and 6 bases from J, the junction kept 7 bases outside the gene matches. The CDR3 DNA reads TGTGCCAGCAGCCAAGATCCCAGGACTAGCGGGAGGATCAATGAGCAGTTCTTC. It codes for CASSQDPRTSGRINEQFF.

V usage is TRBV11-2 and J usage is TRBJ2-1; D uncertain. The CDR3 is 14 residues long. The germline gives CDR1 SGHAT, CDR2 FQNNGV. Trimming pared 6 bases from V and 8 bases from J, leaving 17 bases between. The CDR3, as DNA: TGTGCCAGCAGATATCCGGGCAGGTCGGATGAGCAGTTCTTC. This translates into CASRYPGRSDEQFF.

The genes are TRBV5-1 and TRBJ1-2; D ambiguous. V lost 5 bases and J 7 bases, leaving 18 bases between the germline ends. Germline V gives CDR1 SGHRS, CDR2 YFSETQ. The CDR3 extends over 14 amino acids. The CDR3, as DNA: TGCGCCAGCAGTCGGGATTTATTGGGGTCTGGCTACACCTTC. Protein: CASSRDLLGSGYTF.

CDR3 sequence reads: CASSRAWTEAFF. CDR3 DNA sequence: TGTGCCAGCAGTCGGGCGTGGACTGAAGCTTTCTTT. The rearrangement links TRBV6-5 to TRBJ1-1; D is unclear. V shed 5 bases and J shed 5 bases, with 9 bases lying between them. The germline V gene encodes CDR1 MNHEY and CDR2 SVGAGI. The CDR3 contains 12 residues.

V is TRBV14 and J is TRBJ2-7; 7 nucleotides line up with TRBD1. The germline CDR1 and CDR2 sequences are SGHDN and FVKESK. V shed 4 bases, J shed 2 bases, and the junction held 5 bases outside the gene matches. CDR3 length: 14 amino acids. CDR3 coding DNA: TGTGCCAGCAGCCGACAAGGGACAGCCTACGAGCAGTACTTC. Its translation: CASSRQGTAYEQYF.

The chain combines TRBV5-1 with TRBJ2-2, with D possibly TRBD2 on 6 matching bases. The germline gives CDR1 SGHRS, CDR2 YFSETQ. V lost 7 bases to trimming and J lost 0 bases, with 10 bases between them. The CDR3 loop spans 14 amino acids. The CDR3 reads CASSGLPNTGELFF. CDR3 in DNA: TGCGCCAGCTCGGGACTGCCGAACACCGGGGAGCTGTTTTTT. Looking up the rest from reference TRBV5-1 and TRBJ2-2 gives the full variable domain: KAGVTQTPRYLIKTRGQQVTLSCSPISGHRSVSWYQQTPGQGLQFLFEYFSETQRNKGNFPGRFSGRQFSNSRSEMNVSTLELGDSALYLCASSGLPNTGELFFGEGSRLTVL.

The rearrangement joins TRBV7-2 to TRBJ2-7; 7 bases match TRBD2. Germline V CDR1 and CDR2: SGHTA, FQGNSA. This CDR3 contains 17 residues. V lost 4 bases and J lost 0; bases outside the gene matches: 12. The CDR3 DNA reads TGTGCCAGCAGCTCATCTAGCGGCCTTGGCGGCTCCTACGAGCAGTACTTC. It is translated as CASSSSSGLGGSYEQYF.

Details on this clone: Other nucleotide sequences from this sample produce the same CDR3. This rearrangement joins TRBV9 to TRBJ1-1; D gene uncertain. Between the trimmed V and J ends, which lost 2 bases and 1 base, there was a span of 9 bases. The V gene's germline CDR1 is SGDLS and CDR2 YYNGEE. The CDR3 contains 14 residues. CDR3 sequence (DNA): TGTGCCAGCAGCGTTGGCCCGGAGAACACTGAAGCTTTCTTT. It specifies CASSVGPENTEAFF.

This clone was detected once. V and J are TRBV14 and TRBJ2-1, with 13 bases lining up with TRBD2. V lost 4 bases, J lost 9 bases, and 6 bases stayed unmatched. This CDR3 is built from 15 residues. Germline assignment: CDR1 SGHDN and CDR2 FVKESK. Written as DNA, the CDR3 is TGTGCCAGCAGCCGGACTAGCGGGAGTACGGGTGAGCAGTTCTTC. As protein: CASSRTSGSTGEQFF.

The rearrangement uses TRBV6-1 and TRBJ2-2; D gene unclear. The germline V gene encodes CDR1 MNHNS and CDR2 SASEGT. The CDR3 covers 15 residues. The germline V and J ends were trimmed by 11 bases and 3 bases, with 19 bases remaining between them. The DNA for the CDR3 is TGTGCCGCCGGCAGCCCCCGAACCTACACCGGGGAGCTGTTTTTT. Its protein product is CAAGSPRTYTGELFF.

This rearrangement joins TRBV4-3 to TRBJ2-4; D remains ambiguous. There are 14 residues in the CDR3. The V gene lost 4 bases and the J gene lost 1 base, with 8 bases spanning the gap. CDR1 LGHNA and CDR2 YSLEER come from the germline V gene. CDR3 sequence: CASSPQVAKNIQYF. CDR3 nucleotide sequence: TGCGCCAGCAGCCCGCAGGTGGCCAAAAACATTCAGTACTTC.

J is TRBJ1-4 and V is TRBV28, with 8 bases matching TRBD1. The germline gives CDR1 MDHEN, CDR2 SYDVKM. The CDR3 length is 15 residues. V was clipped by 7 bases and J by 2 bases; unmatched bases: 6. The CDR3 DNA follows: TGTGCCAGCATTCAGGGGGCGCTCACTAATGAAAAACTGTTTTTT. It codes for CASIQGALTNEKLFF.

This chain links TRBV27 with TRBJ2-7; D gene uncertain. Trimming cost V 6 bases and J 0 bases, with 12 bases left between them. This CDR3 is built from 14 residues. Germline V gene data show CDR1 as MNHEY and CDR2 as SMNVEV (reference sequence). The CDR3 DNA sequence: TGTGCCAGCAGAGACGCGCCCCACTCCTACGAGCAGTACTTC. It translates to CASRDAPHSYEQYF.

A note on this clone: The identical CDR3 is also encoded by other nucleotide sequences in the sample. The chain recombines TRBV11-3 with TRBJ2-7; the D is unclear. V gave up 0 bases and J gave up 3 bases, with 6 bases separating them. The germline CDR1 and CDR2 sequences are SGHNT and YENEEA. This CDR3 has 13 residues. The CDR3 region has the DNA TGTGCCAGCAGCTTAGATGCAGACTACGAGCAGTACTTC. Its translation is CASSLDADYEQYF.

This clone was seen only once. The V and J genes are TRBV25-1 and TRBJ1-5; D gene unclear. CDR1 is MGHDK and CDR2 is SYGVNS in the germline V gene. The CDR3 extends over 13 amino acids. Trimming stripped 6 bases from V and 2 bases from J, with 8 bases between. The CDR3, as DNA: TGTGCCAGCAGCGTTGGAGGCAATCAGCCCCAGCATTTT. Its translation: CASSVGGNQPQHF.

The gene calls are TRBV28 and TRBJ2-7; no firm D call. This CDR3 has 13 amino acids. Trimming took off 5 bases at V and 5 bases at J, with 13 bases between the two ends. The V gene's germline CDR1 is MDHEN and CDR2 SYDVKM. The CDR3 loop reads CASSPYVRDEQYF. The CDR3 DNA reads TGTGCCAGCAGTCCCTACGTCCGGGACGAGCAGTACTTC. The full variable domain, its missing parts supplied by reference TRBV28 and TRBJ2-7, is DVKVTQSSRYLVKRTGEKVFLECVQDMDHENMFWYRQDPGLGLRLIYFSYDVKMKEKGDIPEGYSVSREKKERFSLILESASTNQTSMYLCASSPYVRDEQYFGPGTRLTVT.

Concerning this clone: At the DNA level, this CDR3 is encoded by other sequences in the same sample as well. The chain carries TRBV10-1 and TRBJ2-7; 7 positions match TRBD1. The CDR3 is made up of 13 amino acids. The V segment lost 6 bases and the J segment 3 bases; nucleotides outside the gene matches: 5. In germline, CDR1 is WNHNN, CDR2 SYGVQD (reference sequence). The CDR3 sequence: CASSATGNYEQYF. The CDR3 region has the DNA TGCGCCAGCAGCGCGACAGGGAACTACGAGCAGTACTTC.

The V and J genes are TRBV5-6 and TRBJ2-1; D gene uncertain. Germline CDR1 SGHDT, CDR2 YYEEEE. The CDR3 extends over 15 amino acids. With 4 bases removed from V and 5 bases from J, the gap between germline ends came to 16 bases. The DNA of the CDR3 is TGTGCCAGCAGCCTTGGATTTGAGCTACACAATGAGCAGTTCTTC. Its protein is CASSLGFELHNEQFF.

J is TRBJ1-5 and V is TRBV5-6; the match to TRBD1 covers 7 bases. Germline assignment: CDR1 SGHDT and CDR2 YYEEEE. The CDR3 consists of 16 residues. V trimming: 5 bases; J trimming: 9 bases; junction bases outside the gene matches: 17. CDR3 in DNA: TGTGCCAGCAGTTTGTACAGGGGCCCTTCCTCGGGGCCCCAGCATTTT. It yields the protein CASSLYRGPSSGPQHF.